The 29 T cell receptor beta chains below come from one sample, sequenced in a study of blood T cells in healthy people across ages. For the second PCR, which ran for roughly 7 to 11 cycles, a sample-barcoded 5' primer and a J-beta primer mix were used. TCRdb processed the 5' RACE reads anew with MiXCR; each CDR3 protein has one entry. The sample has roughly 1.9 million distinct CDR3 sequences, about 39% seen once. The sequenced material came from blood. The receptor source for this set is a human donor in good health.

This chain uses TRBV28 with TRBJ1-2; unclear D gene. CDR3 length equals 14 residues. CDR1 and CDR2 from the germline V gene are MDHEN and SYDVKM. The V and J ends lost 5 bases and 1 base respectively, with 11 bases between them. Here the CDR3 DNA reads TGTGCCAGCAGTCCCGGAACACGTAACTATGGCTACACCTTC. Translating it yields CASSPGTRNYGYTF.

V is TRBV13 and J is TRBJ2-5; D might be TRBD2 (5 bases). CDR3 size: 12 residues. Looked up from germline, CDR1 is PRHDT and CDR2 is FYEKMQ (reference sequence). V lost 7 bases, J lost 5 bases, and 11 bases lay in between. The CDR3 loop reads CASNPPGETQYF. For the CDR3, the DNA is TGTGCCAGCAATCCCCCGGGGGAGACCCAGTACTTC.

This chain connects TRBV12-5 to TRBJ2-5; D is perhaps TRBD2 (5 bases). The closer fit of TRBJ2-7 to the DNA end suggests the J call may be wrong. This CDR3 comprises 14 residues. CDR1 is LGHNT, CDR2 FRNRAP, per germline. CDR3 sequence reads: CASGLVSRGYEQYF. The CDR3 nucleotides are TGTGCTAGTGGGCTTGTTTCCCGGGGCTACGAGCAGTACTTC.

This clonotype has a count of ten or more. At one end the junction does not follow the germline gene, possibly because of a read error. This sequence joins TRBV5-1 and TRBJ2-7; 8 bases are shared with TRBD1. CDR3 length: 13 residues. Germline assignment: CDR1 SGHRS and CDR2 YFSETQ. The CDR3: CASSTGGSYEQYF. Written as DNA, the CDR3 is TGTGCCAGCAGTACAGGGGGCTCCTACGAGCAGTACTTC.

The gene calls are TRBV4-1 and TRBJ2-7; TRBD2 is a possible D gene (5 bases). Germline assignment: CDR1 MGHRA and CDR2 YSYEKL. The CDR3 consists of 16 residues. V gave up 1 base and J gave up 2 bases, with 15 bases separating them. For the CDR3, the DNA is TGCGCCAGCAGCCAAGCCGGGAATAGTATTACCTACGAGCAGTACTTC. Amino acids: CASSQAGNSITYEQYF.

This clonotype was picked up a small number of times. The chain joins TRBV20-1 to TRBJ2-5; tentative D call: TRBD1 (6 bases). Trimming cost V 5 bases and J 4 bases, with 20 bases left between them. Germline assignment: CDR1 DFQATT and CDR2 SNEGSKA (reference sequence). The CDR3 consists of 15 residues. The CDR3 region is CSAPPGHRHAETQYF. CDR3 DNA sequence: TGCAGTGCTCCTCCGGGACATAGGCACGCAGAGACCCAGTACTTC.

Remarks on this clonotype: The DNA is omitted, as the CDR3 cannot be located on it reliably, and the CDR3 follows TCRdb's listing. This chain joins TRBV12-5 and TRBJ2-1. 14 amino acids form the CDR3, both terminal residues included. Per germline, CDR1 LGHNT and CDR2 FRNRAP. The CDR3 here is CASGLVMGGYEQFF.

This clonotype was detected only a few times. J is TRBJ2-1 and V is TRBV6-5; the D is unclear. This CDR3 has 16 residues. Trimming pared 5 bases from V and 7 bases from J, leaving 21 bases between. Germline CDR1 MNHEY, CDR2 SVGAGI. This chain's CDR3 is CASSPQKDDLLNEQFF. Here the CDR3 DNA reads TGTGCCAGCAGTCCCCAGAAGGACGACTTGTTGAATGAGCAGTTCTTC.

V gene TRBV12-3 or TRBV12-4 combines with J gene TRBJ1-5, with D perhaps TRBD1 (6 bases). The CDR3 covers 14 residues. V lost 7 bases and J 7 bases, leaving 17 bases between the germline ends. In DNA form, the CDR3 reads TGTGCCAGCACCCGCGGGGGCGTGGGCCAGCCCCAGCATTTT. This sequence encodes CASTRGGVGQPQHF.

This clonotype was detected only a few times. The chain employs TRBV29-1 and TRBJ2-1; possible D gene TRBD2, 6 bases. The V and J ends lost 5 bases and 6 bases respectively, with 14 bases between them. The CDR3 length is 13 residues. Per the germline V gene, CDR1 is SQVTM and CDR2 is ANQGSEA. CDR3: CSVRGGRGNEQFF. CDR3 coding DNA: TGCAGCGTTCGGGGCGGGCGGGGCAATGAGCAGTTCTTC.

Of note for this clonotype: An end of the junction does not agree with germline; a read error may underlie this. The CDR3 sequence: CASNLAWGGISYEQYF. The CDR3 DNA reads TGTGCCAGCAACTTAGCATGGGGGGGCATCTCCTACGAGCAGTACTTC. V usage is TRBV11-2 and J usage is TRBJ2-7; possible D gene TRBD2, 7 bases. CDR1 and CDR2 (germline): SGHAT, FQNNGV. The CDR3 extends over 16 amino acids.

There are a few counts of this clonotype. J is TRBJ2-6 and V is TRBV7-6; unclear D gene. The CDR3 has 13 residues. The V and J ends lost 2 bases and 8 bases respectively, with 7 bases between them. Germline V lookup: CDR1 SGHVS, CDR2 FNYEAQ. The CDR3 sequence is CASSLRTPNVLTF. In DNA, the CDR3 is TGTGCCAGCAGCTTAAGGACCCCCAACGTCCTGACTTTC. The entire variable domain, with the rest obtained from reference TRBV7-6 and TRBJ2-6, is as follows: GAGVSQSPRYKVTKRGQDVALRCDPISGHVSLYWYRQALGQGPEFLTYFNYEAQQDKSGLPNDRFSAERPEGSISTLTIQRTEQRDSAMYRCASSLRTPNVLTFGAGSRLTVL.

There are many counts of this clonotype. This chain joins TRBV6-5 and TRBJ2-7; D may be TRBD2 (6 bases). V lost 6 bases and J lost 4, with 13 bases in between. The CDR3 is 13 amino acids. Germline values: CDR1 MNHEY, CDR2 SVGAGI. CDR3 residues: CASSSPGGYEQYF. For the CDR3, the DNA is TGTGCCAGCAGCTCCCCCGGGGGTTACGAGCAGTACTTC.

The table lists this clonotype with many counts. A read error may account for a junction end that differs from germline. The V and J genes are TRBV7-7 and TRBJ2-7; D call uncertain. Germline V lookup: CDR1 SSHAT, CDR2 FNYEAQ (reference sequence). The CDR3 contains 11 residues. The DNA for the CDR3 is TGTGCTAGCAGCTTAAATGGGGTGAAGTACTTC. Protein sequence: CASSLNGVKYF.

This clonotype was seen only a few times. The chain is built from TRBV15 and TRBJ2-1, with 7 bases identical to TRBD1. This CDR3 has 15 amino acids. Germline V gene lookup returns CDR1 LNHNV and CDR2 YYDKDF (reference sequence). J was trimmed by 4 bases and V by 4 bases; bases with no gene match: 7. CDR3 amino acids: CATSTRQGSYNEQFF. DNA of the CDR3: TGTGCCACCAGCACCCGACAGGGTTCGTACAATGAGCAGTTCTTC. Filled out from reference TRBV15 and TRBJ2-1, the complete variable domain reads DAMVIQNPRYQVTQFGKPVTLSCSQTLNHNVMYWYQQKSSQAPKLLFHYYDKDFNNEADTPDNFQSRRPNTSFCFLDIRSPGLGDTAMYLCATSTRQGSYNEQFFGPGTRLTVL.

In its sample, this clonotype was seen many times. This chain links TRBV28 with TRBJ2-3; D remains ambiguous. The CDR3 totals 12 residues. The ends were cut back, 8 bases at V and 0 bases at J, with 6 bases in the middle. Germline CDR1 is MDHEN and CDR2 is SYDVKM. The CDR3 DNA reads as TGTGCCAGCCGAATCAGCACAGATACGCAGTATTTT. It codes for CASRISTDTQYF.

The rearrangement uses TRBV9 and TRBJ1-4, with D perhaps matching TRBD1 (5 bases). Deletions cut 0 bases from V and 7 bases from J, with 16 bases between. CDR1 is SGDLS and CDR2 is YYNGEE in the germline V gene. The length of the CDR3 is 16 residues. As DNA, the CDR3 is TGTGCCAGCAGCGTAGGGGTCGGGCAGGGCTCTGAAAAACTGTTTTTT. This sequence encodes CASSVGVGQGSEKLFF.

This clonotype came up a few times. This chain connects TRBV3-1 to TRBJ2-1, with 8 bases lining up with TRBD1. This CDR3 region has 15 residues. Germline loops: CDR1 LGHDT, CDR2 YNNKEL (reference sequence). V shed 1 base, J shed 6 bases, and the junction held 5 bases outside the gene matches. The CDR3 DNA follows: TGTGCCAGCAGCCAAGTCAGGGGGCCTCTCAATGAGCAGTTCTTC. This sequence encodes CASSQVRGPLNEQFF.

This sequence joins TRBV3-1 and TRBJ2-3, with 8 positions matching TRBD2. J gave up 9 bases and V 3 bases, and 8 bases lay outside the gene matches. The germline gives CDR1 LGHDT, CDR2 YNNKEL (reference sequence). There are 14 residues in the CDR3. Here the CDR3 DNA reads TGTGCCAGCAGCCAGGACGGACTAGCTCTGACGCAGTATTTT. The encoded protein is CASSQDGLALTQYF.

The chain is built from TRBV5-1 and TRBJ1-4; D is perhaps TRBD1 (6 bases). Looked up from germline, CDR1 is SGHRS and CDR2 is YFSETQ. This CDR3 spans 15 amino acids. Trimming left V 5 bases short and J 7 bases short, with 18 bases between. The CDR3 DNA sequence: TGCGCCAGCAGAGAGTCCACAGGGCTGGGTGAAAAACTGTTTTTT. Encoded protein: CASRESTGLGEKLFF. Together with reference TRBV5-1 and TRBJ1-4, the CDR3 gives the full variable domain: KAGVTQTPRYLIKTRGQQVTLSCSPISGHRSVSWYQQTPGQGLQFLFEYFSETQRNKGNFPGRFSGRQFSNSRSEMNVSTLELGDSALYLCASRESTGLGEKLFFGSGTQLSVL.

Regarding this clonotype: Compared with germline, one end of the junction differs, possibly owing to a read error. V gene TRBV3-1 combines with J gene TRBJ2-1, with TRBD1 as a possible D gene (6 bases). This CDR3 contains 15 residues. CDR1 and CDR2 (germline): LGHDT, YNNKEL (reference sequence). The chain's CDR3 is CASSRTAQAGYEQVF. CDR3 coding DNA: TGTGCCAGCAGCCGGACAGCTCAAGCCGGGTATGAGCAGGTCTTC.

The chain uses TRBV12-3 or TRBV12-4 and TRBJ2-7; D may match TRBD1 or TRBD2 (5 bases each). Judging by the DNA end, TRBJ2-5 fits better; the J call may be wrong. The CDR3 has 15 amino acids. The CDR3: CASSLGGTPTETQYF. The CDR3 DNA is TGTGCCAGCAGTTTAGGGGGGACCCCAACGGAGACCCAGTACTTC.

The V call is TRBV18, the J call TRBJ2-1; no definite D call. Germline values: CDR1 KGHSH, CDR2 LQKENI. V was clipped by 3 bases and J by 9 bases, with 12 bases between them. The CDR3 is 13 amino acids. The DNA of the CDR3 is TGTGCCAGCTCACCGGGTCAACGGAGTGAGCAGTTCTTC. It translates to CASSPGQRSEQFF.

This clonotype was seen only a few times. The chain has TRBV7-8 and TRBJ2-3; D is undetermined. Trimming pared 5 bases from V and 5 bases from J, leaving 14 bases between. Per the germline V gene, CDR1 is SGHVS and CDR2 is FQNEAQ. The CDR3 has 14 amino acids. The CDR3 DNA follows: TGTGCCAGCAGCCATCCGAACCCAAGAGATACGCAGTATTTT. Its protein is CASSHPNPRDTQYF.

The chain employs TRBV18 and TRBJ2-7; D not certain. Per the germline V gene, CDR1 is KGHSH and CDR2 is LQKENI. V was trimmed by 3 bases and J by 7 bases, leaving 10 bases between them. The CDR3 has 12 residues. The DNA for the CDR3 is TGTGCCAGCTCACCGGGGATAGGAGAGCAGTACTTC. It translates to CASSPGIGEQYF. Drawing the rest from reference TRBV18 and TRBJ2-7, the complete variable domain is NAGVMQNPRHLVRRRGQEARLRCSPMKGHSHVYWYRQLPEEGLKFMVYLQKENIIDESGMPKERFSAEFPKEGPSILRIQQVVRGDSAAYFCASSPGIGEQYFGPGTRLTVT.

This clonotype was counted between two and nine times. One end of the junction does not line up with germline, which may come from a read error. This chain joins TRBV7-2 and TRBJ1-5; D gene ambiguous. This CDR3 region has 13 residues. CDR1 and CDR2 (germline): SGHTA, FQGNSA. In DNA form, the CDR3 reads TGTGCCAGTAGCTTAAAGGCAGGACAGCCCCAGCATTTT. Protein sequence: CASSLKAGQPQHF.

This sequence joins TRBV24-1 and TRBJ1-5; D gene unclear. Germline V lookup: CDR1 KGHDR, CDR2 SFDVKD. The CDR3 consists of 14 residues. The V gene lost 3 bases and the J gene lost 4 bases, with 9 bases spanning the gap. The CDR3 loop is CATSDPPANQPQHF. The CDR3 bases are TGTGCCACCAGTGATCCCCCGGCTAATCAGCCCCAGCATTTT.

The chain has TRBV7-3 and TRBJ2-7; D remains unclear. The CDR3 length is 14 residues. Germline V gene lookup returns CDR1 SGHTA and CDR2 FQGTGA. V lost 0 bases to trimming and J lost 3 bases, with 9 bases between them. CDR3 in amino acids: CASSLTGSLYEQYF. The CDR3 bases are TGTGCCAGCAGCTTAACAGGGTCCCTCTACGAGCAGTACTTC.

This clonotype appeared a few times. The V call is TRBV20-1, the J call TRBJ2-4; D could derive from TRBD1 or TRBD2 (5 bases each). Germline lookup yields CDR1 DFQATT and CDR2 SNEGSKA (reference sequence). CDR3 length: 11 amino acids. The V gene lost 6 bases and the J gene lost 11 bases, with 14 bases spanning the gap. The chain's CDR3 is CSASYRDVQYF. The CDR3, as DNA: TGCAGTGCAAGCTATAGGGACGTTCAGTACTTC.